What follows are 9 T cell receptor beta chains derived from one specimen sequenced in a study of T-cell memory formation after mild COVID-19. TCRdb re-analysed the 5' RACE reads in MiXCR, keeping a single row per CDR3 protein. The table has around 320,000 distinct CDR3 sequences, 14% seen once. The sequenced sample was PBMCs or a T cell subset sorted from them (not recorded which). All receptors come from a man aged 18-30 years who had mild COVID-19 (a few samples of this study predate the infection). Cell type and time point are not known.

The J gene is TRBJ2-5, the V gene TRBV27; possibly TRBD1 for D (6 bases). Germline V lookup: CDR1 MNHEY, CDR2 SMNVEV (reference sequence). The CDR3 sequence is 15 residues long. Deletions cut 4 bases from V and 2 bases from J, with 14 bases between. CDR3 in amino acids: CASSSRRGQQETQYF. The CDR3, as DNA: TGTGCCAGCAGTTCCAGAAGAGGACAGCAAGAGACCCAGTACTTC.

The table lists this clonotype with a few counts. The chain employs TRBV25-1 and TRBJ1-2; 9 bases are shared with TRBD1. CDR1 is MGHDK, CDR2 SYGVNS, per germline. V trimming: 3 bases; J trimming: 4 bases; junction bases outside the gene matches: 3. CDR3 length: 14 residues. The DNA for the CDR3 is TGTGCCAGCAGTGAGACAGGGGGTGTCTATGGCTACACCTTC. Translated, it gives CASSETGGVYGYTF.

This chain connects TRBV4-1 to TRBJ2-7; D is unresolved. Trimming removed 5 bases from V and 3 bases from J, with 5 bases in between. The CDR3 is 11 amino acids. In germline, CDR1 is MGHRA, CDR2 YSYEKL. The CDR3 bases are TGCGCCAGCAGCGACGTCTACGAGCAGTACTTC. Translated, it gives CASSDVYEQYF.

This clonotype has only one observation. This chain connects TRBV7-2 to TRBJ1-4; the D gene is possibly TRBD1 (5 bases). CDR3 size: 16 residues. V was clipped by 2 bases and J by 8 bases, with 18 bases between them. Germline CDR1 SGHTA, CDR2 FQGNSA. In nucleotides, the CDR3 is TGTGCCAGCAGCTTAAAGTCAAGGCAGGGAGGCGAAAAACTGTTTTTT. As protein: CASSLKSRQGGEKLFF.

This clonotype was seen only a few times. The V gene is TRBV5-6, the J gene TRBJ1-1, with D perhaps matching TRBD1 (5 bases). The CDR3 extends over 15 amino acids. V was shortened by 1 base and J by 2 bases, with 12 bases between the two germline ends. CDR1 and CDR2 (germline): SGHDT, YYEEEE. CDR3 residues: CASSLYGRGNTEAFF. For the CDR3, the DNA is TGTGCCAGCAGCTTGTATGGGAGGGGTAACACTGAAGCTTTCTTT.

This clonotype was observed many times. CDR3 bases: TGCAGCGTTGAAGATCTGACCAGGGGCGGCTACACCTTC. It yields the protein CSVEDLTRGGYTF. The rearrangement joins TRBV29-1 to TRBJ1-2, with a weak D call TRBD1 (6 bases). The ends were cut back, 0 bases at V and 8 bases at J, with 13 bases in the middle. CDR1 is SQVTM and CDR2 is ANQGSEA in the germline V gene. The CDR3 runs to 13 residues.

The chain uses TRBV7-2 and TRBJ2-1, with D unclear. In germline, CDR1 is SGHTA, CDR2 FQGNSA. This CDR3 has 13 amino acids. Trimming removed 5 bases from V and 2 bases from J, with 7 bases in between. The CDR3 loop reads CASSPTPYNEQFF. CDR3 sequence (DNA): TGTGCCAGCAGCCCGACACCCTACAATGAGCAGTTCTTC.

In its sample, this clonotype was seen a few times. This chain links TRBV12-3 or TRBV12-4 with TRBJ1-5, with D maybe TRBD1 (5 bases). There are 15 residues in the CDR3. Trimming left V 1 base short and J 6 bases short, with 13 bases between. CDR3 nucleotide sequence: TGTGCCAGCAGTTTAGTAGGGCAGGGAGGTCAGCCCCAGCATTTT. Its translation is CASSLVGQGGQPQHF.

This chain uses TRBV7-9 with TRBJ2-3, with a weak D call TRBD1 (5 bases). Germline CDR1 is SEHNR and CDR2 is FQNEAQ (reference sequence). CDR3 length equals 15 residues. The V end lost 1 base, the J end lost 5 bases, and 13 bases lay between the germline ends. In DNA form, the CDR3 reads TGTGCCAGCAGCTTAGTAATTGGGGCAATAGATACGCAGTATTTT. It translates to CASSLVIGAIDTQYF.